The 12 T cell receptor beta chains given below trace back to one sample, sequenced in a study of CD8 T cells in ankylosing spondylitis. From the 5' RACE reads, TCRdb called clonotypes with MiXCR, one entry per CDR3 protein. The sample contains approximately 190,000 distinct CDR3 sequences, 10% to 15% of which appear only once. The specimen sequenced was blood, either unsorted or a sorted T cell fraction (not recorded which). These receptors were obtained from a female donor with ankylosing spondylitis or in good health (not recorded which).

This clonotype appeared a few times. The V gene is TRBV20-1, the J gene TRBJ2-1; TRBD2 matches 8 bases. There are 14 residues in the CDR3. The germline gives CDR1 DFQATT, CDR2 SNEGSKA (reference sequence). The J segment lost 10 bases and the V segment lost 7 bases, leaving 15 bases of the junction unmatched. The CDR3 loop is CSVAPGGARKEQFF. CDR3 nucleotides: TGCAGTGTCGCGCCGGGGGGGGCAAGAAAGGAGCAGTTCTTC.

This clonotype was seen at least ten times. This chain connects TRBV14 to TRBJ2-3; TRBD1 might be the D (6 bases). The CDR3 sequence is 13 residues long. V gave up 6 bases and J gave up 4 bases, with 11 bases separating them. The germline gives CDR1 SGHDN, CDR2 FVKESK. The CDR3: CASRRTGPDTQYF. The CDR3 DNA follows: TGTGCCAGCAGGCGAACAGGGCCAGATACGCAGTATTTT.

This clonotype was seen ten or more times. The chain joins TRBV6-1 to TRBJ2-7; 7 nucleotides align to TRBD2. The length of the CDR3 is 15 residues. V was clipped by 2 bases and J by 2 bases; unmatched bases: 6. CDR1 is MNHNS and CDR2 is SASEGT in the germline V gene. The chain's CDR3 is CASSEWAGDPYEQYF. DNA of the CDR3: TGTGCCAGCAGTGAATGGGCGGGGGACCCCTACGAGCAGTACTTC.

This clonotype has just a few counts. The V and J genes are TRBV28 and TRBJ2-3; D gene unclear. The length of the CDR3 is 13 residues. V was pared by 8 bases and J by 0 bases, with 9 bases between. Germline V lookup: CDR1 MDHEN, CDR2 SYDVKM. CDR3 sequence (DNA): TGTGCCAGCCAAGAGGATAGCACAGATACGCAGTATTTT. It encodes CASQEDSTDTQYF.

This clonotype was seen a handful of times. The chain uses TRBV21-1 and TRBJ1-1; TRBD1, the table's D call, lacks a check against the DNA. TRBV21-1 is designated a pseudogene. The CDR3 extends over 16 amino acids. The CDR3 region is CASSTHRPEPRTEAFF. CDR3 bases: TGTGCCAGCAGCACCCACCGCCCAGAACCGCGCACTGAAGCTTTCTTT.

This clonotype was detected a few times. This sequence joins TRBV20-1 and TRBJ2-7; 10 bases map to TRBD2. CDR3 size: 14 residues. The junction had 7 bases not matched to a gene; V was cut back by 3 bases and J by 5 bases. CDR1 and CDR2 from the germline V gene are DFQATT and SNEGSKA (reference sequence). CDR3 sequence reads: CSASPSGRVNEQYF. The CDR3 DNA follows: TGCAGTGCTAGCCCCAGCGGGAGGGTCAACGAGCAGTACTTC.

This clonotype appeared once. This sequence may be a read error, since a much larger clone differs from it by one base. The chain couples TRBV6-2 or TRBV6-3 to TRBJ1-1, with D maybe TRBD1 (6 bases). Trimming left V 6 bases short and J 4 bases short, with 18 bases between. Germline V CDR1 and CDR2: MNHEY, SVGEGT. This CDR3 comprises 15 residues. CDR3 DNA: TGTGCCAGCAGATCACCGGGACACAGGCCCACTGAAGCTTTCTTT. Translating it yields CASRSPGHRPTEAFF.

V is TRBV6-5 and J is TRBJ2-7; 7 nucleotides align to TRBD1. CDR3 length equals 15 residues. Germline V CDR1 and CDR2: MNHEY, SVGAGI. V lost 3 bases to trimming and J lost 1 base; unmatched junction nucleotides: 6. The CDR3 spells CASSYRDSPSYEQYF. The CDR3 nucleotides read TGTGCCAGCAGTTATCGGGACAGTCCTTCCTACGAGCAGTACTTC.

In its sample, this clonotype was seen a few times. The chain carries TRBV7-2 and TRBJ2-7; D not certain. This CDR3 is built from 14 residues. Germline V CDR1 and CDR2: SGHTA, FQGNSA. V lost 5 bases, J lost 3 bases, and 14 bases lay in between. This chain's CDR3 is CASSRFLYGYEQYF. The CDR3 bases are TGTGCCAGCAGCCGCTTTCTTTACGGCTACGAGCAGTACTTC.

The chain combines TRBV6-2 or TRBV6-3 with TRBJ1-2, with D uncertain. Per germline, CDR1 MNHEY and CDR2 SVGEGT. Trimming took 8 bases from V and 8 from J, leaving 24 bases between them. The CDR3 runs to 15 residues. The CDR3 region has the DNA TGTGCCAGCTATCCCACGGGGAAGCTTGGCGGAGGCTACACCTTC. This sequence encodes CASYPTGKLGGGYTF.

In its sample, this clonotype was seen many times. The rearrangement joins TRBV6-1 to TRBJ2-2; no clear D gene. The CDR3 has 14 amino acids. Germline values: CDR1 MNHNS, CDR2 SASEGT. Trimming removed 0 bases from V and 8 bases from J, with 10 bases in between. Here the CDR3 reads CASSEANGFGELFF. The CDR3 bases are TGTGCCAGCAGTGAAGCAAACGGGTTTGGGGAGCTGTTTTTT.

This clonotype was counted at least ten times. The V call is TRBV10-3, the J call TRBJ2-7; a weak D match, TRBD1 (5 bases). The V gene's germline CDR1 is ENHRY and CDR2 SYGVKD. Trimming took 3 bases from V and 4 from J, leaving 10 bases between them. The length of the CDR3 is 13 residues. For the CDR3, the DNA is TGTGCCATCAGTGACAGGGATAGGTACGAGCAGTACTTC. Residues: CAISDRDRYEQYF.